These 23 T cell receptor beta chains were all obtained from the same sample, sequenced in a study of blood T cell repertoires in COVID-19. The table came from immunoSEQ multiplex PCR; TCRdb's copy has only in-frame clones and leaves some out. The sample holds approximately 75,000 clones, roughly 90% seen once. Sequences were obtained from peripheral blood. Every receptor here comes from a human donor in a cohort sampled during active COVID-19.

The genes are TRBV27 and TRBJ2-4; 8 nucleotides line up with TRBD1. V trimming: 7 bases; J trimming: 0 bases; junction bases outside the gene matches: 2. In germline, CDR1 is MNHEY, CDR2 SMNVEV (reference sequence). This CDR3 spans 14 amino acids. CDR3 residues: CASIRGLAKNIQYF. The CDR3 region has the DNA TGTGCCAGCATCAGGGGGCTAGCCAAAAACATTCAGTACTTC.

A single count supports this clone. The chain is built from TRBV5-6 and TRBJ2-3; tentatively, D is TRBD2 (6 bases). V lost 0 bases, J lost 7 bases, and 18 bases lay in between. This CDR3 is built from 16 residues. Germline loops: CDR1 SGHDT, CDR2 YYEEEE. The DNA of the CDR3 is TGTGCCAGCAGCTTGGCCCGGGGAGGAGGGGTTCATACGCAGTATTTT. This codes for CASSLARGGGVHTQYF.

The V call is TRBV12-3 or TRBV12-4, the J call TRBJ1-5; D unclear. The CDR3 spans 11 residues. Between the trimmed V and J ends, which lost 5 bases and 9 bases, there was a span of 8 bases. CDR3 loop: CASSLEGPQHF. DNA for the CDR3: TGTGCCAGCAGTCTGGAGGGGCCCCAGCATTTT.

The sample holds a few counts of this clone. This rearrangement joins TRBV27 to TRBJ2-1; tentatively, D is TRBD2 (5 bases). Looked up from germline, CDR1 is MNHEY and CDR2 is SMNVEV (reference sequence). Trimming shortened V by 6 bases and J by 12 bases, and 12 bases separated the two germline ends. This CDR3 contains 11 residues. As DNA, the CDR3 is TGTGCCAGCAGGTCTCTAGCAGTGCAGTTCTTC. It yields the protein CASRSLAVQFF.

V usage is TRBV3-1 (or the pseudogene TRBV3-2) and J usage is TRBJ2-3; 11 bases match TRBD2. Trimming at V came to 2 bases and at J to 2 bases, leaving 12 bases not matched to a gene. The CDR3 has 19 amino acids. Germline V lookup: CDR1 LGHDT, CDR2 YNNKEL (reference sequence). CDR3 sequence (DNA): TGTGCCAGCAGCCAACCCGGGGTACTAGCGGGGGCCCTCACAGATACGCAGTATTTT. Its protein product is CASSQPGVLAGALTDTQYF.

The chain recombines TRBV3-1 (or the pseudogene TRBV3-2) with TRBJ2-5; 10 nucleotides line up with TRBD2. Germline V gene data show CDR1 as LGHDT and CDR2 as YNNKEL (reference sequence). Unmatched junction bases numbered 9, after V lost 7 bases and J lost 4 bases. This CDR3 is built from 15 residues. Here the CDR3 DNA reads TGTGCCAGCACCGAACAGCGGGGGGGCGCAGAGACCCAGTACTTC. This encodes CASTEQRGGAETQYF.

The chain recombines TRBV20-1 with TRBJ2-1; TRBD2 matches 14 bases. The CDR3 is made up of 15 amino acids. Germline assignment: CDR1 DFQATT and CDR2 SNEGSKA (reference sequence). Losses at the gene ends were 3 bases for V and 4 bases for J; bases not matched to a gene: 2. The CDR3 bases are TGCAGTGCTAGTGGGACTAGCGGGGGATACAATGAGCAGTTCTTC. Its translation: CSASGTSGGYNEQFF.

The V gene is TRBV9, the J gene TRBJ1-1, with 9 bases lining up with TRBD1. The CDR3 runs to 14 residues. Trimming at V came to 3 bases and at J to 10 bases, leaving 10 bases not matched to a gene. Germline V gene sequence: CDR1 SGDLS, CDR2 YYNGEE. CDR3 sequence: CASSASGQGVRAFF. The CDR3 region has the DNA TGTGCCAGCAGCGCATCGGGACAGGGTGTGAGAGCTTTCTTT.

This chain connects TRBV5-1 to TRBJ1-6; tentatively, D is TRBD1 (5 bases). This CDR3 spans 16 amino acids. CDR1 is SGHRS, CDR2 YFSETQ, per germline. The V gene lost 0 bases and the J gene lost 7 bases, with 14 bases spanning the gap. CDR3 sequence reads: CASSLVPPPGNSPLHF. CDR3 sequence (DNA): TGCGCCAGCAGCTTGGTCCCGCCCCCAGGGAATTCACCCCTCCACTTT.

This chain links TRBV7-8 with TRBJ2-5; no clear D gene. The CDR3 length is 14 residues. Germline CDR1 and CDR2: SGHVS and FQNEAQ. Trimming left V 4 bases short and J 1 base short, with 10 bases between. The CDR3 is CASSYGTVQETQYF. CDR3 DNA: TGTGCCAGCAGCTACGGTACGGTCCAAGAGACCCAGTACTTC.

The chain has TRBV7-2 and TRBJ2-7; 14 nucleotides line up with TRBD2. This CDR3 has 14 amino acids. Germline CDR1 SGHTA, CDR2 FQGNSA. Losses at the gene ends were 3 bases for V and 9 bases for J; bases not matched to a gene: 4. Written as DNA, the CDR3 is TGTGCCAGCAGCTTGACTAGCGGGGGGGCCGGGCAGTACTTC. This codes for CASSLTSGGAGQYF.

This chain connects TRBV28 to TRBJ1-5; D is undetermined. The CDR3 totals 12 residues. Germline V gives CDR1 MDHEN, CDR2 SYDVKM. The V and J ends lost 8 bases and 8 bases respectively, with 13 bases between them. In DNA form, the CDR3 reads TGTGCCAGCCTAACGGGAGAGGAGCCCCAGCATTTT. This gives the protein CASLTGEEPQHF.

The chain combines TRBV12-5 with TRBJ2-7; D not resolved. The CDR3 totals 14 residues. Trimming pared 2 bases from V and 3 bases from J, leaving 11 bases between. CDR1 and CDR2 from the germline V gene are LGHNT and FRNRAP. The CDR3 DNA reads TGTGCTAGTGGTTTGTTGGGCACTCTCTACGAGCAGTACTTC. Residues: CASGLLGTLYEQYF.

The gene calls are TRBV9 and TRBJ1-2, with 7 bases aligning to TRBD1. V lost 0 bases, J lost 6 bases, and 2 bases stayed unmatched. Per the germline V gene, CDR1 is SGDLS and CDR2 is YYNGEE. The CDR3 is 13 amino acids. The CDR3 protein is CASSVGQGDGYTF. The CDR3 DNA reads TGTGCCAGCAGCGTAGGACAGGGCGATGGCTACACCTTC.

The chain employs TRBV6-5 and TRBJ1-3; 8 nucleotides agree with TRBD1. Germline CDR1 MNHEY, CDR2 SVGAGI. There are 14 residues in the CDR3. The J segment lost 5 bases and the V segment lost 5 bases, leaving 5 bases of the junction unmatched. The CDR3 spells CASSKDRARNTIYF. CDR3 coding DNA: TGTGCCAGCAGTAAGGACAGGGCAAGAAACACCATATATTTT.

The chain couples TRBV18 to TRBJ1-6, with a weak D call TRBD1 (5 bases). There are 15 residues in the CDR3. Trimming stripped 3 bases from V and 2 bases from J, with 8 bases between. Looked up from germline, CDR1 is KGHSH and CDR2 is LQKENI. CDR3 sequence reads: CASSPLTAYNSPLHF. The DNA of the CDR3 is TGTGCCAGCTCACCGCTGACAGCCTATAATTCACCCCTCCACTTT.

The chain links TRBV30 to TRBJ2-5, with unresolved D. Germline CDR1 is GTSNPN and CDR2 is SVGIG (reference sequence). The CDR3 has 10 amino acids. V was clipped by 4 bases and J by 4 bases, with 4 bases between them. In nucleotides, the CDR3 is TGTGCCTGGATCGGAGAGACCCAGTACTTC. Amino acids: CAWIGETQYF.

The chain links TRBV29-1 to TRBJ2-7; TRBD2 matches 8 bases. CDR1 is SQVTM and CDR2 is ANQGSEA in the germline V gene. The CDR3 spans 15 residues. Germline trimming cut 6 bases from V and 0 bases from J; bases unmatched to any gene: 10. CDR3 nucleotide sequence: TGCAGCGTCCAATTAGCGGGACCCCGCTCCTACGAGCAGTACTTC. The encoded protein is CSVQLAGPRSYEQYF.

This rearrangement joins TRBV2 to TRBJ1-5, with TRBD1 matching 7 bases. The germline V gene has CDR1 SNHLY and CDR2 FYNNEI. J lost 7 bases, V lost 8 bases, and 8 bases had no gene match. The CDR3 has 13 residues. The CDR3 DNA is TGTGCCAGCCAACAGGGGAGTGGGCAGCCCCAGCATTTT. This encodes CASQQGSGQPQHF. The entire variable domain, with the rest obtained from reference TRBV2 and TRBJ1-5, is as follows: EPEVTQTPSHQVTQMGQEVILRCVPISNHLYFYWYRQILGQKVEFLVSFYNNEISEKSEIFDDQFSVERPDGSNFTLKIRSTKLEDSAMYFCASQQGSGQPQHFGDGTRLSIL.

The chain joins TRBV19 to TRBJ2-3, with 7 bases that match TRBD1. In germline, CDR1 is LNHDA, CDR2 SQIVND (reference sequence). The J segment lost 4 bases and the V segment lost 4 bases, leaving 5 bases of the junction unmatched. CDR3 length: 14 amino acids. The CDR3, as DNA: TGTGCCAGTAGTAAGGGGGCATTGGCAGATACGCAGTATTTT. As protein: CASSKGALADTQYF.

The V gene is TRBV21-1, the J gene TRBJ2-3; the table gives TRBD2 as D, unverified against the DNA. TRBV21-1 counts as a pseudogene. The CDR3 sequence is 23 residues long. CDR3 bases: TGTGCCAGCAGCAACCCAAAACCGGGACTAGCGGGGGATTACGACTCGACCACAGATACGCAGTATTTT. As protein: CASSNPKPGLAGDYDSTTDTQYF.

The sample holds a few counts of this clone. This rearrangement joins TRBV6-4 to TRBJ1-5; weak D call: TRBD1 (6 bases). The germline V gene encodes CDR1 MRHNA and CDR2 SNTAGT. The CDR3 extends over 15 amino acids. The V and J ends lost 3 bases and 4 bases respectively, with 13 bases between them. The CDR3 DNA reads TGTGCCAGCAGTGAAGACGGACAGCCGAATCAGCCCCAGCATTTT. The encoded protein is CASSEDGQPNQPQHF.

The chain combines TRBV23-1 with TRBJ2-1; 9 bases are a match to TRBD2. TRBV23-1 is marked as an open reading frame, function uncertain. This CDR3 is 16 amino acids long. The V segment lost 4 bases and the J segment 6 bases; nucleotides outside the gene matches: 10. The chain's CDR3 is CASSLLAGGGPNEQFF. Here the CDR3 DNA reads TGCGCCAGCAGTCTCCTGGCGGGGGGGGGCCCCAATGAGCAGTTCTTC.